The clone carrying this T cell receptor beta chain was seen at least ten times. Antigen unknown. The data were taken from a study of CD8+CD57+ T cells in acquired aplastic anemia. For the study at large: Average DNA yield from sorted CD4+ and CD8+ cells was 3.2 ug.

In patients chosen for sequencing, flow cytometry had shown CD8+CD57+ cell expansion. Sampling of blood occurred while the patients had still received no therapy. Template material for TCR beta VDJ and CDR3 profiling consisted of genomic DNA. Via MiXCR, TCRdb re-called the reads, giving one row per CDR3 protein. The table shows hundreds of thousands of distinct CDR3 sequences, with over 40% occurring only once. CDR1 SGHRS and CDR2 YFSETQ come from the germline V gene. Trimming cost V 2 bases and J 3 bases; bases outside gene matches: 5. CDR3 length: 14 amino acids. Study conclusions and caveats: CD8+ Simpson's diversity in patients was not significantly different from that in controls.

The receptor was isolated from a human donor with aplastic anemia. The chain combines TRBV5-1 with TRBJ2-7; 7 bases are a match to TRBD1. Sample: sorted CD4+, CD8+, or CD8+CD57+ T cells (not recorded which) from PBMCs. The CDR3 is CASSFRDSIYEQYF. CDR3 bases: TGCGCCAGCAGCTTCCGGGACAGCATCTACGAGCAGTACTTC.